This T cell receptor (beta chain) appears in the sequencing data of a study of blood T cells in healthy people across ages (dated by TCRdb to the mid-2010s). Background for the entire study: In model experiments, roughly one uniquely barcoded TCR beta cDNA molecule per two T cells was captured by template switching. The study measured age-related changes in TCR beta repertoire diversity using deep sequencing normalized with unique cDNA molecular identifiers. The donors were divided into four age groups: young (average 16 years), middle-aged (roughly 40), aged (approximately 62) and long-lived (roughly 82). To avoid experimental bias, donors of different ages were distributed randomly across sequencing lanes. The study analyzed two additional independent replicas of 1 million unique cDNA reads from the same blood draw for two donors, one aged 18 to 29 and one aged 80 or older.

About this clonotype itself: Its antigen has not been determined. Base qualities are missing; no much larger clone stands one base away.

The 35 to 40 donors, aged roughly 6 to 90 years, were systemically healthy Caucasian individuals from Russia. Approximately 9.3 milliliters of peripheral blood were drawn from each donor into EDTA-treated Vacutainer tubes. PBMCs were isolated by Ficoll-Paque density-gradient centrifugation, with at least 6.5 million obtained per sample. Total RNA, at least 6 micrograms per sample, was extracted from PBMCs with Trizol reagent. Naive CD45RAhigh/CD27high T cell percentages were measured by flow cytometry on a PBMC aliquot from every donor. General study outcomes and caveats: Total diversity estimates from one million sequenced T cells were considered lower bounds and underestimates. Conclusive comparison of naive and antigen-experienced compartments was prevented by the profiling of bulk unsorted PBMCs. Because donor CMV infection status was unknown, age-related changes in expanded clonotypes were potentially confounded. Observed TCR beta diversity per million T cells fell roughly linearly with age, and a significant reduction was already apparent by age about 36. Observed TCR beta diversity correlated strongly with the percentage of naive T cells measured by flow cytometry. Compared with the aged group, more naive CD4+ T cells, fewer expanded clones and increased TCR diversity were shown by the long-lived group, suggesting age selection.

Reading from cysteine to phenylalanine, the CDR3 counts 16 amino acids. The only DNA kept is the CDR3, 48 bases in frame from the first base. CDR1 and CDR2 were assigned from the germline V gene as SQVTM and ANQGSEA. Trimming costs V 4 bases and J 3 bases, and their ends lie 18 bases apart. The library was made by 5' RACE. TCRdb records Illumina HiSeq 2500 as the sequencer. A second PCR of roughly 6 to 11 cycles was run with a J-beta primer mix and a sample-barcoded 5' primer. A unique molecular identifier was introduced onto each TCR beta cDNA molecule by a template-switch 5' adaptor carrying 12 random nucleotides. Each sample yielded at least 2.5 million CDR3-containing paired-end reads. First-strand cDNA was synthesized from all RNA with the Mint cDNA synthesis kit, primed by a TRBC-specific oligonucleotide. After uracil-DNA glycosylase treatment, a first 18-cycle PCR used universal primers M1SS and BC2_uni_R on all cDNA. The paper's processing steps were these. Each sample was normalized by randomly selecting 1 million high-quality reads, each carrying a distinct molecular identifier. Reads with shared molecular identifiers were discarded instead of being binned into consensus sequences. CDR3 identification, clonotype clustering and error correction used MiTCR with a Q25 quality threshold and the strictest error-elimination algorithm. A nonparametric unseen species model with Euler transformation was used to estimate lower-bound total TCR beta diversity. TCRdb trimmed public reads at Q25 via fastp, called clones via MiXCR and kept in-frame beta chains. Identical CDR3 protein sequences are pooled into one entry, listed with their most common genes and DNA. These V and J calls rely on TCRdb rather than the paper's analysis. A total of 1.2 million to 1.5 million distinct CDR3 sequences appear in this sample, approximately 60% of them only once. The ten largest account for roughly 7% of the sample.

The receptor's source is a man between 18 and 29 years old in good health. This chain joins TRBV29-1 to TRBJ2-2; the D gene is not confidently resolved. Sequenced input: blood. Here the CDR3 is given as CSVVTDRILDTGELFF. The sequence in DNA is TGCAGCGTTGTCACCGATAGGATTTTGGACACCGGGGAGCTGTTTTTT.